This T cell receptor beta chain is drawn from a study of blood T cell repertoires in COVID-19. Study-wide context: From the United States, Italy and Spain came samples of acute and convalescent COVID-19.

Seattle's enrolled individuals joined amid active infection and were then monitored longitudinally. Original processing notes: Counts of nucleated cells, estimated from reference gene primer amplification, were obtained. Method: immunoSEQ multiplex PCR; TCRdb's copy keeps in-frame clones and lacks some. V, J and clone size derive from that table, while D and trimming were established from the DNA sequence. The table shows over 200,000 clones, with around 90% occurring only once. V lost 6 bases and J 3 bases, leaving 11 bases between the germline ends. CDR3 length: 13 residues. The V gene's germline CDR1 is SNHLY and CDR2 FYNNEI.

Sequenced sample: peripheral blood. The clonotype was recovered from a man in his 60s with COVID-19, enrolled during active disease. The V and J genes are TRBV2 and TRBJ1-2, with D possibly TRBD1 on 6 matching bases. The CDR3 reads CASRERTDYGYTF. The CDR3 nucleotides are TGTGCCAGCAGGGAAAGGACAGACTATGGCTACACCTTC.